A selection of T cell receptor beta chains follows, all from one sample in a study of CD8 T cells in ankylosing spondylitis. Using its own MiXCR run on the 5' RACE reads, TCRdb lists one record per CDR3 protein. In the table there are approximately 210,000 distinct CDR3 sequences, around 13% of which are singletons. Input material: blood, either unsorted or a sorted T cell fraction (not recorded which). The receptor set was obtained from a male donor with ankylosing spondylitis or in good health (not recorded which). CDR3s include the opening cysteine and the closing phenylalanine or tryptophan. The D gene is left open where the match is weak. Rows give clone size only sometimes, using once, few, many, or a class for an expanded clone.

V,J,size,D,CDR3,DNA
TRBV9,TRBJ2-5,few,TRBD2,CASSVLAGVSLGETQYF,TGTGCCAGCAGCGTACTAGCGGGAGTCTCCTTGGGGGAGACCCAGTACTTC
TRBV5-1,TRBJ1-1,many,.,CASSLGRGNTEAFF,TGTGCCAGCAGCTTAGGTCGGGGAAACACTGAAGCTTTCTTT
TRBV20-1,TRBJ2-1,.,.,CSARPLDAVTYNEQFF,TGCAGTGCTAGACCCCTAGATGCCGTCACCTACAATGAGCAGTTCTTC
TRBV4-1,TRBJ1-2,.,.,CASSRPFPRDGYTF,TGCGCCAGCAGCCGCCCGTTTCCCAGAGATGGCTACACCTTC
TRBV27,TRBJ1-2,.,.,CASGLQGNGYTF,TGTGCCAGCGGATTACAGGGTAACGGCTACACCTTC
TRBV27,TRBJ1-5,few,.,CASRPGGDQPQHF,TGTGCCAGCAGGCCGGGGGGTGATCAGCCCCAGCATTTT
TRBV4-2,TRBJ2-1,.,TRBD2,CASSQDWSGRWDEQFF,TGTGCCAGCAGCCAAGATTGGAGCGGGAGGTGGGATGAGCAGTTCTTC
TRBV12-3/TRBV12-4,TRBJ2-2,many,.,CASSLSVLAGELFF,TGTGCCAGCAGTTTGTCCGTACTGGCCGGGGAGCTGTTTTTT
TRBV6-1,TRBJ2-7,few,.,CASPLVREQYF,TGTGCCAGCCCCCTGGTTCGCGAGCAGTACTTC
TRBV24-1,TRBJ2-1,few,.,CATSAGSNNEQFF,TGTGCCACCTCTGCAGGGTCTAACAATGAGCAGTTCTTC
TRBV7-9,TRBJ1-1,.,.,CASSPVAEAFF,TGTGCCAGCAGCCCCGTTGCTGAAGCTTTCTTT
TRBV4-1,TRBJ2-5,many,.,CASSQGQGYQETQYF,TGCGCCAGCAGCCAAGGTCAGGGTTACCAAGAGACCCAGTACTTC
TRBV11-2,TRBJ2-2,.,.,CASSFGGYTGELFF,TGTGCCAGCAGCTTTGGCGGCTACACCGGGGAGCTGTTTTTT
TRBV4-2,TRBJ1-1,few,TRBD1,CASSSRGAGGRTEAFF,TGTGCCAGCAGCTCTCGAGGGGCAGGGGGCCGGACTGAAGCTTTCTTT
TRBV4-1,TRBJ1-2,few,TRBD1,CASSQVGTEANYGYTF,TGCGCCAGCAGCCAAGTAGGGACAGAAGCGAACTATGGCTACACCTTC
TRBV7-9,TRBJ2-5,few,.,CASSPFEETQYF,TGTGCCAGCAGCCCCTTTGAGGAGACCCAGTACTTC
TRBV7-9,TRBJ2-7,.,.,CASSPVRGEDPTYEQYF,TGTGCCAGCAGCCCGGTGAGGGGGGAGGATCCTACCTACGAGCAGTACTTC
TRBV28,TRBJ1-5,few,.,CASSFSFQPQHF,TGTGCCAGCAGTTTTAGCTTTCAGCCCCAGCATTTT
TRBV30,TRBJ2-2,many,.,CAWRDGGDTGELFF,TGTGCCTGGAGGGACGGGGGAGACACCGGGGAGCTGTTTTTT
TRBV15,TRBJ2-3,.,.,CATSRDKVTQYF,TGTGCCACCAGCAGAGATAAAGTTACGCAGTATTTT
TRBV11-1,TRBJ2-1,.,.,CASSLRDDWVILRSGNEQFF,TGTGCCAGCAGCTTACGAGATGACTGGGTAATTCTCCGGTCGGGCAATGAGCAGTTCTTC
TRBV5-1,TRBJ2-7,.,.,CASSLGDASYEQYF,TGCGCCAGCAGTCTGGGGGACGCCTCCTACGAGCAGTACTTC
TRBV29-1,TRBJ2-5,few,.,CSVSDLRWETQYF,TGCAGCGTTTCAGACCTCAGGTGGGAGACCCAGTACTTC
TRBV20-1,TRBJ2-2,.,TRBD1,CSAMFRDRGTGELFF,TGCAGTGCCATGTTCCGGGACAGGGGGACCGGGGAGCTGTTTTTT
TRBV29-1,TRBJ2-2,few,TRBD1,CSVDRGTGELFF,TGCAGCGTGGACAGGGGCACCGGGGAGCTGTTTTTT
TRBV13,TRBJ2-7,.,.,CASSSYLGDEQYF,TGTGCCAGCAGCTCCTACCTAGGAGACGAGCAGTACTTC
TRBV4-1,TRBJ2-1,few,.,CASSQAGAGSYNEQFF,TGCGCCAGCAGCCAGGCCGGCGCGGGCAGCTACAATGAGCAGTTCTTC
TRBV2,TRBJ2-1,.,.,CASTPSGNEQFF,TGTGCCAGCACCCCCAGCGGCAATGAGCAGTTCTTC
TRBV4-1,TRBJ1-2,.,.,CASSQGLNYGYTF,TGCGCCAGCAGCCAGGGGCTGAACTATGGCTACACCTTC
TRBV5-1,TRBJ2-1,.,TRBD2,CASSTTTAGTYNEQFF,TGCGCCAGCAGCACAACCACAGCGGGGACCTACAATGAGCAGTTCTTC
TRBV2,TRBJ2-2,.,TRBD1,CASSPKVTGVISGELFF,TGTGCCAGCAGTCCGAAGGTGACAGGGGTTATATCCGGGGAGCTGTTTTTT
TRBV12-3/TRBV12-4,TRBJ2-7,many,.,CASSFGYYEQYF,TGTGCCAGCAGTTTTGGCTACTACGAGCAGTACTTC